This record looks at one T cell receptor (beta chain) sequence and its context. Antigen specificity is unknown. This sample was taken from a study of cytomegalovirus exposure and HLA in healthy donors. Findings and caveats of the study: In an earlier analysis, most TCR beta V segments were productive about 87% or about 30% of the time.

This CDR3 spans 14 amino acids. Germline V gene sequence: CDR1 ENHRY, CDR2 SYGVKD. Trimming took off 7 bases at V and 1 base at J, with 13 bases between the two ends. 60 Vbeta and 13 Jbeta primers were used in PCR. Some clones are missing from TCRdb's copy, which holds only in-frame ones; the method was immunoSEQ multiplex PCR. In the table there are about 190,000 clones, about 81% of which are singletons. The chain carries TRBV10-3 and TRBJ1-1; no firm D call. Sequenced sample: PBMCs. This TCR was sampled from a man aged 25-45 years in good health and CMV-seropositive. CDR3 sequence (DNA): TGTGCCATCAAGGCGCACGAGGAGAACACTGAAGCTTTCTTT. It specifies CAIKAHEENTEAFF.